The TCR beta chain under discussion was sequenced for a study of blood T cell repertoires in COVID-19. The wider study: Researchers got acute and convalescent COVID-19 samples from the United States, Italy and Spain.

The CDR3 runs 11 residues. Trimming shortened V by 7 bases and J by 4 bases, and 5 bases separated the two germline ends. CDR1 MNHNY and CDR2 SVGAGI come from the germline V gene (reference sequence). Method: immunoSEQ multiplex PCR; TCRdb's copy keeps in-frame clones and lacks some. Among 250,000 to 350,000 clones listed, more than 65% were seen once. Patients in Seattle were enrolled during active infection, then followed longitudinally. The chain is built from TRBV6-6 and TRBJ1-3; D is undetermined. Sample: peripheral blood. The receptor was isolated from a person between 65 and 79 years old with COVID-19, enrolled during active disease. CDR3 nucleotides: TGTGCCAGCACCCAGGGAAACACCATATATTTT. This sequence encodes CASTQGNTIYF.